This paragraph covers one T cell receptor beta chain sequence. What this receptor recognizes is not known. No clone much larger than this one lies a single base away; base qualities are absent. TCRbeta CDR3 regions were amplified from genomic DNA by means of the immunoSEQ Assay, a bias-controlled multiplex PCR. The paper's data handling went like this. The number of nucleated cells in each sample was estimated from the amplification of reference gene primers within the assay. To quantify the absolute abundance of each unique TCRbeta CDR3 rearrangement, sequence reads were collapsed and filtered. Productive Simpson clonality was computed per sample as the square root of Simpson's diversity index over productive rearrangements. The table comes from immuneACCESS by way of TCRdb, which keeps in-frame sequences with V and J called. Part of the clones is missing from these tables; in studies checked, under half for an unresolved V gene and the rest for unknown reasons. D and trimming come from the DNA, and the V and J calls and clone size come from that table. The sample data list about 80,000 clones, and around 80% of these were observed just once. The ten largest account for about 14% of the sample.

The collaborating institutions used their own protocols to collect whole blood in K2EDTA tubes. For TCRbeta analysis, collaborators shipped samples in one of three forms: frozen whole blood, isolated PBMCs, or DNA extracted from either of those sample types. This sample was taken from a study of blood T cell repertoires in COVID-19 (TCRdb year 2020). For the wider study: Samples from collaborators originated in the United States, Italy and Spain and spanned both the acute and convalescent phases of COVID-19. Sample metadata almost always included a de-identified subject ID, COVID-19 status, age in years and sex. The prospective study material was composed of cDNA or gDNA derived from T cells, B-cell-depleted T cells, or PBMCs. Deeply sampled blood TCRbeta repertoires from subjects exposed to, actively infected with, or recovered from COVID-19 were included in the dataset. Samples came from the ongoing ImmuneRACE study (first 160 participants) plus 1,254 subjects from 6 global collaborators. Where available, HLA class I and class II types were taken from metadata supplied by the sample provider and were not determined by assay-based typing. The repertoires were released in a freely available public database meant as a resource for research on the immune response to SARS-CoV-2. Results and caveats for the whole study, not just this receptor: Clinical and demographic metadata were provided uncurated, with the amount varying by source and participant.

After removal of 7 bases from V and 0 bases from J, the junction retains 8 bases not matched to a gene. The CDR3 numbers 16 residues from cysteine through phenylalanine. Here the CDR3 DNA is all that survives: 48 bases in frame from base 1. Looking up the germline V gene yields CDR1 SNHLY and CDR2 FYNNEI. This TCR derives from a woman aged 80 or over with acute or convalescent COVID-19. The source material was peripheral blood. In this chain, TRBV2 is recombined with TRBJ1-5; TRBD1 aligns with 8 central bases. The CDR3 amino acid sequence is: CASTGTGGYSNQPQHF. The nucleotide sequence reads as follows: TGTGCCAGCACCGGAACAGGGGGGTATAGCAATCAGCCCCAGCATTTT.